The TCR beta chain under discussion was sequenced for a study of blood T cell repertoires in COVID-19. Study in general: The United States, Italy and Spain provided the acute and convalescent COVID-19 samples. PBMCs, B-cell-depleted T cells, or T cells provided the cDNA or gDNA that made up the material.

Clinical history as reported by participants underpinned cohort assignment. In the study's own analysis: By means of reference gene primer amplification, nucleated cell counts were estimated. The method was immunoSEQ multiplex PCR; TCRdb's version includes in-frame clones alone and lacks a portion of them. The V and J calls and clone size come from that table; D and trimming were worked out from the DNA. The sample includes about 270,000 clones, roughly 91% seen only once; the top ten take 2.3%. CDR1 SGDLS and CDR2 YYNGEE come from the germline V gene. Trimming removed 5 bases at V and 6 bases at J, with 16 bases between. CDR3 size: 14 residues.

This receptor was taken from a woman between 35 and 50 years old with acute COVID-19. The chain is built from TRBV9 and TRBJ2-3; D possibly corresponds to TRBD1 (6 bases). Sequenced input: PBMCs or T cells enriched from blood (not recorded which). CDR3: CASRASGDSDTQYF. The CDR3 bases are TGTGCCAGCAGAGCTTCAGGGGATTCCGATACGCAGTATTTT.